The clone carrying this T cell receptor (beta chain) was found many times. Per the germline V gene, CDR1 is SGHTA and CDR2 is FQGTGA. V was pared by 2 bases and J by 1 base, with 4 bases between. This CDR3 has 13 amino acids. Regions amplified from RNA transcripts were the TCR beta CDR3 regions. HTBI primers were used for first-round RT-PCR of the TCR CDR3. TCRdb fed the multiplex PCR reads into MiXCR, producing one record per CDR3 protein. The table lists fewer than 250,000 distinct CDR3 sequences, roughly 15% of them singletons, with 50% in the top ten. The sample originates from a study of T cells in Graves' hyperthyroidism and ophthalmopathy.

The TCR comes from a man aged 45-65 years with Graves' hyperthyroidism. The chain recombines TRBV7-3 with TRBJ2-3; D call uncertain. The material sequenced was blood. The CDR3 spells CASSLYGTDTQYF. CDR3 in DNA: TGTGCCAGCAGCTTATACGGCACAGATACGCAGTATTTT.